This TCR beta chain emerged from a study of Graves' ophthalmopathy and Graves' hyperthyroidism. From RNA, the CDR3 regions of TCR beta chains were amplified and sequenced. In the first round, RT-PCR was carried out with HTBI primers, and a multiplex PCR formed the second round. TCRdb analysed the multiplex PCR reads with MiXCR anew, one entry per CDR3 protein. The data contain about 620,000 distinct CDR3 sequences, roughly 20% of them singletons. Germline CDR1 MNHEY, CDR2 SVGEGT. CDR3 length equals 15 residues. V lost 6 bases to trimming and J lost 1 base; unmatched junction nucleotides: 7. This clonotype was detected ten times or more.

This receptor was identified in a young woman with stable Graves' hyperthyroidism. Some clones in this sample may be carry-over from other donors' samples. This chain links TRBV6-2 or TRBV6-3 with TRBJ2-7, with 9 bases lining up with TRBD2. Sequencing input: peripheral blood. CDR3 coding DNA: TGTGCCAGCAGACCTGTTCTAGCGGGGTCCTACGAGCAGTACTTC. Amino acids: CASRPVLAGSYEQYF.